This T cell receptor beta chain was identified in a study of T cells after yellow fever vaccination. General study points: In post-booster samples, most primary-vaccination clones reappeared (approximately 95% CD4, about 91% CD8).

Looked up from germline, CDR1 is SNHLY and CDR2 is FYNNEI. Trimming took off 8 bases at V and 6 bases at J, with 16 bases between the two ends. The CDR3 sequence is 13 residues long. In TCRdb, the 5' RACE reads were re-called with MiXCR into one record per CDR3 protein. The table includes 50,000 to 60,000 distinct CDR3 sequences, about 6.6% detected once. This clonotype was seen a few times. This TCR came from a man between 18 and 29 years old who received the YFV17D yellow fever vaccine. This specimen was CD8+ T cells not binding an NS4B(214-222) dextramer, sorted from PBMCs, taken 35 to 50 days after the first yellow fever vaccination. J is TRBJ1-2 and V is TRBV2; D is possibly TRBD1 (6 bases). Written as DNA, the CDR3 is TGTGCCAGCCGCACAGGGCCTCAGCATGGCTACACCTTC. Amino acid sequence: CASRTGPQHGYTF.